This TCR beta chain was documented in a study of CD8 T cells in Susac syndrome (dated by TCRdb to between 2017 and 2020). A note on the overall study: Of the Susac syndrome patients who were sequenced, under 10 were in clinical remission while 5 or 6 had clinically active disease. At blood withdrawal, Susac syndrome patients were either therapy-naive, taking corticosteroids (in some cases with IVIg as well), or taking IVIg alone. Repertoire sequencing was used to test whether CD8+ T cell activation and differentiation in Susac syndrome was antigen driven. Findings and caveats that apply to the study as a whole: The number of individuals in the TCR sequencing and HLA analysis was acknowledged as relatively small. In patients with Susac syndrome, the CD4+ T cell repertoire showed no detectable clonal expansion.

RNA was extracted using the RNeasy kit, and about 0.45 to 1 ug of the RNA was reverse transcribed with random hexamers. TCR beta CDR3 regions were amplified with the immunoSEQ multiplex PCR assay covering 54 Vbeta and 13 Jbeta segments. Bias from PCR amplification was corrected by using a synthetic template baseline for primer optimization and for computational correction. On the authors' methods: Reads were annotated to V, D and J genes according to IMGT and were analyzed with immunoSEQ Analyzer, with only productive sequences retained. To calculate clonality, Shannon entropy was normalized by log2 of the number of productive unique sequences and then subtracted from one. For each patient and control, public and private clones were evaluated among the 100 most prevalent clones. Susac-specific clones were defined as absent from healthy and MS cohorts, 850 to 1,300 published viral clones and other ImmuneACCESS disease sequences. In TCRdb, the public reads were trimmed at Q25 with fastp and aligned with MiXCR, with productive beta chains retained. Every CDR3 protein is listed once, alongside the most common genes and DNA of its rows. TCRdb assigned the V and J calls; the authors' analysis was not used. For this sample there are some 77,000 distinct CDR3 sequences; 85% to 95% appear just once. The ten largest clones add up to roughly 0.5% of the sample.

The CDR3, cysteine through phenylalanine, is 16 amino acids long. Just CDR3 DNA is preserved here, 48 bases in frame from base 1. CDR1 and CDR2 (SQVTM, ANQGSEA) derive from the germline V gene. At the junction V is shortened by 2 bases and J by 7 bases, with 21 bases in between. High-throughput TCR beta sequencing profiled peripheral blood CD8+ and CD4+ T cells from healthy donors, Susac syndrome patients and multiple sclerosis patients. Recently defined diagnostic criteria for definite or probable disease were met by the Susac syndrome patients. Bulk CD8+ and CD4+ T cells were purified by magnetic negative isolation, while CD8+ TEMRA cells were enriched using FACS. Blood was collected in EDTA tubes and processed within 24 hours, with PBMCs isolated through density gradient centrifugation. PBMCs intended for TCR sequencing were cryopreserved in liquid nitrogen and were subsequently thawed in a 37 degrees C water bath. The sorted or isolated CD4+, CD8+ and CD8+ TEMRA cells had a purity of 90% or higher.

Turning to this clonotype: Its antigen remains unidentified. The sample holds no much larger clone one base away, and base qualities are not on file.

Sequenced material: CD4+ T cells from PBMCs. This receptor was taken from a human donor with Susac syndrome. The chain was built from TRBV29-1 and TRBJ1-5; D gene: possibly TRBD1, on 6 matching bases. CDR3 loop: CSVEFPGARGNQPQHF. In nucleotide form, the sequence is TGCAGCGTTGAATTTCCGGGGGCGAGGGGTAACCAGCCCCAGCATTTT.